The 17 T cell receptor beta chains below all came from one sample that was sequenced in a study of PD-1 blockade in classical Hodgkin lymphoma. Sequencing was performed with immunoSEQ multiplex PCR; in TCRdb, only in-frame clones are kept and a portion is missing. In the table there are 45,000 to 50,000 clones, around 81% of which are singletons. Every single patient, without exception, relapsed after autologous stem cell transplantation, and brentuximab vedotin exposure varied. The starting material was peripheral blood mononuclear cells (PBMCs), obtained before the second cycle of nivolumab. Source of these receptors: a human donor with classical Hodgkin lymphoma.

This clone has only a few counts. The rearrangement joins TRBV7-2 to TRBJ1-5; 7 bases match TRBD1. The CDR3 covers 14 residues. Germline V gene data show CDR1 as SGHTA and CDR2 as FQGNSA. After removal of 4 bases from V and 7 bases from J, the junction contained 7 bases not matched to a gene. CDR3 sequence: CASSSATGRQPQHF. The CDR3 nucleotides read TGTGCCAGCAGCTCCGCGACAGGGCGGCAGCCCCAGCATTTT.

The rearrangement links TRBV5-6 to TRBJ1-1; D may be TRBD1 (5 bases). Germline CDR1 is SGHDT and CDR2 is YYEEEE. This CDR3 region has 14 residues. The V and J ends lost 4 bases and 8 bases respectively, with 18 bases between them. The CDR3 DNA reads TGTGCCAGCAGCGTGGGGGTCCGGGAAGGAGAAGCTTTCTTT. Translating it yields CASSVGVREGEAFF. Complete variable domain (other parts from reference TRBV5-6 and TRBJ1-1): DAGVTQSPTHLIKTRGQQVTLRCSPKSGHDTVSWYQQALGQGPQFIFQYYEEEERQRGNFPDRFSGHQFPNYSSELNVNALLLGDSALYLCASSVGVREGEAFFGQGTRLTVV.

The CDR3 loop reads CATSLRLQGNTIYF. In nucleotides, the CDR3 is TGTGCCACCTCTCTGAGGCTCCAAGGAAACACCATATATTTT. The V gene is TRBV5-6, the J gene TRBJ1-3; D not resolved. The CDR3 covers 14 residues. Trimming pared 9 bases from V and 4 bases from J, leaving 17 bases between. CDR1 is SGHDT, CDR2 YYEEEE, per germline. Drawing the rest from reference TRBV5-6 and TRBJ1-3, the complete variable domain is DAGVTQSPTHLIKTRGQQVTLRCSPKSGHDTVSWYQQALGQGPQFIFQYYEEEERQRGNFPDRFSGHQFPNYSSELNVNALLLGDSALYLCATSLRLQGNTIYFGEGSWLTVV.

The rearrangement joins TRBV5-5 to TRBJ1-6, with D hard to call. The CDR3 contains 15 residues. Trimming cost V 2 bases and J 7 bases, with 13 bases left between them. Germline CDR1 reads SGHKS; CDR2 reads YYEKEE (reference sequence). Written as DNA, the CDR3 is TGTGCCAGCAGCTTTCTAGCGATGATAAATTCACCCCTCCACTTT. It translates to CASSFLAMINSPLHF.

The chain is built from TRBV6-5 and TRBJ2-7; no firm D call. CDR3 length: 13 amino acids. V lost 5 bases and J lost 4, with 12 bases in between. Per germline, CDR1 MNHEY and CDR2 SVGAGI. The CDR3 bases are TGTGCCAGCAGTAACCTCGCGCCATACGAGCAGTACTTC. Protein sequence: CASSNLAPYEQYF.

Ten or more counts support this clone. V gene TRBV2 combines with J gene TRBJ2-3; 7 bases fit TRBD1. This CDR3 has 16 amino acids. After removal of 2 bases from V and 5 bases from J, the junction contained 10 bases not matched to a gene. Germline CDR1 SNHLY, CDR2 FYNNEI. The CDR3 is CASSELWGQLGDTQYF. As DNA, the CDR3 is TGTGCCAGCAGTGAATTGTGGGGACAGTTGGGAGATACGCAGTATTTT.

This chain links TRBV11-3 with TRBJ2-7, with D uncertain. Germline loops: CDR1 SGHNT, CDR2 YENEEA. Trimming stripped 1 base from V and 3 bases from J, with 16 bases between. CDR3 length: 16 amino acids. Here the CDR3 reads CASSLVPDLTNYEQYF. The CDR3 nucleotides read TGTGCCAGCAGCTTAGTCCCAGACTTGACAAACTACGAGCAGTACTTC.

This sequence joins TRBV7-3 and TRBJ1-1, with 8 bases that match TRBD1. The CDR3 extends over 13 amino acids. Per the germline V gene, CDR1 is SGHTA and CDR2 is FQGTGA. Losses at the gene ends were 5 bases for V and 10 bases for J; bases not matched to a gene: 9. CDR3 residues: CASSLDRAFGAFF. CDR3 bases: TGTGCCAGCAGCCTGGACAGGGCCTTTGGAGCTTTCTTT.

CDR3 loop: CASSYPGAYGYTF. As DNA, the CDR3 is TGTGCCAGCAGTTACCCAGGGGCCTATGGCTACACCTTC. The chain employs TRBV6-6 and TRBJ1-2, with a possible D match to TRBD1 (6 bases). Trimming pared 2 bases from V and 4 bases from J, leaving 8 bases between. Germline V CDR1 and CDR2: MNHNY, SVGAGI (reference sequence). CDR3 length equals 13 residues.

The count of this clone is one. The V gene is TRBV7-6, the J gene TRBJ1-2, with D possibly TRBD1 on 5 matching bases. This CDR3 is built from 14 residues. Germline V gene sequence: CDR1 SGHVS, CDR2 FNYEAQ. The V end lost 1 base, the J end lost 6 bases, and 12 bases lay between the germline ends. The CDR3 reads CASSLEAGTHGYTF. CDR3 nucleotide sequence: TGTGCCAGCAGCTTAGAGGCCGGGACGCATGGCTACACCTTC.

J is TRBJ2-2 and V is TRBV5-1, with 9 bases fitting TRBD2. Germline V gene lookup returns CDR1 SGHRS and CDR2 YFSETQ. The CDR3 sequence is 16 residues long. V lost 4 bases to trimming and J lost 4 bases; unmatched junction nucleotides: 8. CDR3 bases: TGCGCCAGCAGCGTTGGCGGGAGGGTCGTCACCGGGGAGCTGTTTTTT. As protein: CASSVGGRVVTGELFF.

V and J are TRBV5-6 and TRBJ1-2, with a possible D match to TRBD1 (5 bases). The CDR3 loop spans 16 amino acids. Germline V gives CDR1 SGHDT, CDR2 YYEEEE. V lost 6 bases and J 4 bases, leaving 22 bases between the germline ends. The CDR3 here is CASITGTEAIVYGYTF. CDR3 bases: TGTGCCAGCATAACCGGGACGGAGGCAATCGTCTATGGCTACACCTTC.

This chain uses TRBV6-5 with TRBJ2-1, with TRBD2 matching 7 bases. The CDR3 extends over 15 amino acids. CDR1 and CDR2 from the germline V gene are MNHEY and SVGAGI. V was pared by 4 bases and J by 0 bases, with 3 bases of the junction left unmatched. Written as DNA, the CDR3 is TGTGCCAGCAGTTTCCGCGGGAGCTCCTACAATGAGCAGTTCTTC. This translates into CASSFRGSSYNEQFF.

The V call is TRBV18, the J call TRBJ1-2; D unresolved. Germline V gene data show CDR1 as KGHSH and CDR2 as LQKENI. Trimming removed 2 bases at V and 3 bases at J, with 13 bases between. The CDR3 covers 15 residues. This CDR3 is CASSPSGGGDYGYTF. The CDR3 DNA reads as TGTGCCAGCTCACCAAGTGGCGGAGGAGACTATGGCTACACCTTC.

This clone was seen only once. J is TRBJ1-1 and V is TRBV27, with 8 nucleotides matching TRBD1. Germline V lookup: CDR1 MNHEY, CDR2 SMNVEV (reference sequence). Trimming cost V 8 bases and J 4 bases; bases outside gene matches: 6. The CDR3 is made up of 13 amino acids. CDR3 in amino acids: CASRRGLATEAFF. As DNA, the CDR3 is TGTGCCAGCCGCAGGGGGCTAGCCACTGAAGCTTTCTTT.

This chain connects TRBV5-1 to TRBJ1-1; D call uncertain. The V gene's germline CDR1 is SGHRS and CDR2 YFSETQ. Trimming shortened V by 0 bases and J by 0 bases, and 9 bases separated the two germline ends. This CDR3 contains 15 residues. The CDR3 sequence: CASSLGFQLNTEAFF. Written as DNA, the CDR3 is TGCGCCAGCAGCTTGGGATTCCAGTTGAACACTGAAGCTTTCTTT.

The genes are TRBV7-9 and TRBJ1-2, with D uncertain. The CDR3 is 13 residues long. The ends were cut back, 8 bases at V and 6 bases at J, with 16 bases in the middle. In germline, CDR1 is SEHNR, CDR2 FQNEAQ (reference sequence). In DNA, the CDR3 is TGTGCCAGCCTAGGTGACGGGTTCCATGGCTACACCTTC. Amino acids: CASLGDGFHGYTF.